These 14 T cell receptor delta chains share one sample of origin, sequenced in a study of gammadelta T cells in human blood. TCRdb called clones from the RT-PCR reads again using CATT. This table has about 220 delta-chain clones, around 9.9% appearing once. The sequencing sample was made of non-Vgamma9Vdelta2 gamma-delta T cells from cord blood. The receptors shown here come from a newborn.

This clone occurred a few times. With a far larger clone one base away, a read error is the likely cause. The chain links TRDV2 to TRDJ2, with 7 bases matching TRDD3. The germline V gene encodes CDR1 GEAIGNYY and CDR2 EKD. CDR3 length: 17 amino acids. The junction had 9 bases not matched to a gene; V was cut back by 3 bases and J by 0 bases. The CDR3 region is CACDPWGVPPLTAQLFF. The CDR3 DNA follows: TGTGCCTGTGACCCCTGGGGGGTCCCCCCTTTGACAGCACAACTCTTCTTT.

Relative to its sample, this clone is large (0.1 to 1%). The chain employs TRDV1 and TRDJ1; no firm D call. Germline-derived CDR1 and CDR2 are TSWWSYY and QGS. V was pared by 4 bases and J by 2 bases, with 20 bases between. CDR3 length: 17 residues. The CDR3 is CALGGPPFPTSTDKLIF. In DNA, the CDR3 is TGTGCTCTTGGGGGACCGCCTTTCCCCACCTCTACCGATAAACTCATCTTT.

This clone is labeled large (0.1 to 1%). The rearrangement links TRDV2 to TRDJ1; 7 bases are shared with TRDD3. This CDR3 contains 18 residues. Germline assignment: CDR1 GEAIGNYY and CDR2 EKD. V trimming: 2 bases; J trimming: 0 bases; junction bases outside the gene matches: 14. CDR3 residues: CACDNGTLGARYTDKLIF. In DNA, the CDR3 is TGTGCCTGTGACAACGGGACTCTGGGGGCTAGGTACACCGATAAACTCATCTTT.

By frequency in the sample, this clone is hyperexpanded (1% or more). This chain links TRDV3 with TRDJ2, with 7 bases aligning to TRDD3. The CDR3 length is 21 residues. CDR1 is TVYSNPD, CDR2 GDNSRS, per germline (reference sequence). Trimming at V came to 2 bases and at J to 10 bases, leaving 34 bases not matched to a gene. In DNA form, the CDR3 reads TGTGCCTTTTTTTTTCCTGAGGACTGGGGACCCCTCGAGTATGGACAGGAACAACTCTTCTTT. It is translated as CAFFFPEDWGPLEYGQEQLFF. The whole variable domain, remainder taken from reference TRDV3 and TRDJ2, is CDKVTQSSPDQTVASGSEVVLLCTYDTVYSNPDLFWYRIRPDYSFQFVFYGDNSRSEGADFTQGRFSVKHILTQKAFHLVISPVRTEDSATYYCAFFFPEDWGPLEYGQEQLFFGKGTQLIVEP.

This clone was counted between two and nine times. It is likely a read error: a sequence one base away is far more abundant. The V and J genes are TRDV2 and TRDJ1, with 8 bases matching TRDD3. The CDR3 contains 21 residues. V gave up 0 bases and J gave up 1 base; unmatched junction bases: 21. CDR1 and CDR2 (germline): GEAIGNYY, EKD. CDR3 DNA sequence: TGTGCCTGTGACACCGGCCCATTTAGTCTTTTTACTGGGGGGTCCACCGATAAACTCATCTTT. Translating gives CACDTGPFSLFTGGSTDKLIF.

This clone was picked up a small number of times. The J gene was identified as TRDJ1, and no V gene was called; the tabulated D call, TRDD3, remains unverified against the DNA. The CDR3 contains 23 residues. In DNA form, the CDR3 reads TGCAGTGGTATCAACGCAGAGTACATGGGGGAGTTGGGGGCTGACCCCTACACCGATAAACTCATCTTT. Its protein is CSGINAEYMGELGADPYTDKLIF.

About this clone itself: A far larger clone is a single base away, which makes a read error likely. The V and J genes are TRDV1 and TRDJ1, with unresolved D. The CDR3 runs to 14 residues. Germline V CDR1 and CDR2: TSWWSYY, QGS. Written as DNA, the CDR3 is TGTGCTCTTGGGGAACCCCGGTACACCGATAAACACATCTTT. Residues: CALGEPRYTDKHIF.

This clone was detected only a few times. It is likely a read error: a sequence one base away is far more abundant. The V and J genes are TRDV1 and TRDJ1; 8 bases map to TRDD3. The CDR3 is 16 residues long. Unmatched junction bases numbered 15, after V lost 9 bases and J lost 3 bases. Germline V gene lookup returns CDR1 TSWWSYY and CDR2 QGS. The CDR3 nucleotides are TGTGCTCTCACTGGGATACGCTTGCCTACAGCCGATAAACTCATCTTT. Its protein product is CALTGIRLPTADKLIF.

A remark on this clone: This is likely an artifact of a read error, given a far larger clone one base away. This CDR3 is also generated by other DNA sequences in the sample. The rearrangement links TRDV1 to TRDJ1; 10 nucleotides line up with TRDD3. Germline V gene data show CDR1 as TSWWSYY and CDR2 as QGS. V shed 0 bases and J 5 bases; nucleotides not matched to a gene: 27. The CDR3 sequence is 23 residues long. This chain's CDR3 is CALGELPPPWGISGKMGTDKLIF. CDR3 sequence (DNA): TGTGCTCTTGGGGAACTTCCTCCTCCCTGGGGGATATCGGGTAAAATGGGCACTGATAAACTCATCTTT.

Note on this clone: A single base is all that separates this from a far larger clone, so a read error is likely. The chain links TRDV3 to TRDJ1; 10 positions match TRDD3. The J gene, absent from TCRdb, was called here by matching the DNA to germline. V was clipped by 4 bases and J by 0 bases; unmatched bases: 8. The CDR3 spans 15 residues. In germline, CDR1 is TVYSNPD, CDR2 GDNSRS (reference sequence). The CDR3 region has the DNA TGTGCCTGCCAATCGACTGGGGGATACACCGATAAACTCATCTTT. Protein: CACQSTGGYTDKLIF.

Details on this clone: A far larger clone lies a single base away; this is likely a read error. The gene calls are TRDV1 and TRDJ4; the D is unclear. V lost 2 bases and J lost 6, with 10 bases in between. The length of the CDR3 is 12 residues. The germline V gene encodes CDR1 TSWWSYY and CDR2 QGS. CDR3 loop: CALGEWKQTLIF. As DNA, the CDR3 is TGTGCTCTTGGGGAATGGAAGCAAACCCTGATCTTT.

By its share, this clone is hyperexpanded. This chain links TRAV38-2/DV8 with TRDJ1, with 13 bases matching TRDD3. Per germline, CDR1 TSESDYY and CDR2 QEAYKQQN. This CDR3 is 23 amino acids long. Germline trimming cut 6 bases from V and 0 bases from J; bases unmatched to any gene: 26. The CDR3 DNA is TGTGCTTATACACCAGTCCTTCTTCCAGTACTGGGGGATACGCTTAGGTACACCGATAAACTCATCTTT. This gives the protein CAYTPVLLPVLGDTLRYTDKLIF.

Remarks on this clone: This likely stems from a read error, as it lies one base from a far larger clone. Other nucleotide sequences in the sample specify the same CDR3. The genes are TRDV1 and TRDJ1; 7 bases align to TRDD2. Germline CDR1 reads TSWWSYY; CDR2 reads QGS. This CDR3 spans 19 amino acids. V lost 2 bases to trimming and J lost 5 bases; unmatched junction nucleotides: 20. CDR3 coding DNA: TGTGCTCTTGGGGAAAACTTTCCTACCGGGGGGTATGAAGGGGATAAACTCATCTTT. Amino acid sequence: CALGENFPTGGYEGDKLIF.

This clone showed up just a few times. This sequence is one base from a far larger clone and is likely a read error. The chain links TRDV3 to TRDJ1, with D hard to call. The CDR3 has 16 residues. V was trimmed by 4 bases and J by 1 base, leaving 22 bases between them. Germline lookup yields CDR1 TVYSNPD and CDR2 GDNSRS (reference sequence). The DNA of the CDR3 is TGTGCCTGCGCTACGTGTGGGTTAATAACCACCGATAAACTCATCTTT. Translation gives CACATCGLITTDKLIF.